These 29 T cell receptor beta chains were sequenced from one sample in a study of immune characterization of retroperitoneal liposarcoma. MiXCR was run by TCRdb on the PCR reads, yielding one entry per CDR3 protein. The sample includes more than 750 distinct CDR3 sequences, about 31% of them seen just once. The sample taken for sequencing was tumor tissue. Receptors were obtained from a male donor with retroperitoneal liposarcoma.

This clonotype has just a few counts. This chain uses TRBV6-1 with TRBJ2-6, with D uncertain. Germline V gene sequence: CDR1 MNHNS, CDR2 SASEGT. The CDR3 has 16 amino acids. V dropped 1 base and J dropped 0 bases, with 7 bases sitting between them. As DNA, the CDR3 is TGTGCCAGCAGTGAAGTGGGTCCCTCTGGGGCCAACGTCCTGACTTTC. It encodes CASSEVGPSGANVLTF.

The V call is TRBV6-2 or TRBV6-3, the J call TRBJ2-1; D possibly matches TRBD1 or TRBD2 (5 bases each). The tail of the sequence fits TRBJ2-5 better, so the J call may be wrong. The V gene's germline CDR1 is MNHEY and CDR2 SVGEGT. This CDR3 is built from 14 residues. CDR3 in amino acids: CASRKVGGLETQYF. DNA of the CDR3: TGTGCCAGCAGGAAAGTTGGGGGATTGGAGACCCAGTACTTC.

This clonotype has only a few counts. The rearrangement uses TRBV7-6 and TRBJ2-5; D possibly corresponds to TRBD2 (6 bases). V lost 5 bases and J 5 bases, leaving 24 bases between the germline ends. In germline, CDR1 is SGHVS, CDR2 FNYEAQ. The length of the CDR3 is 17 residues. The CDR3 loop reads CASSPPFGRGEGETQYF. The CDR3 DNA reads TGTGCCAGCAGCCCCCCTTTCGGGCGGGGCGAGGGGGAGACCCAGTACTTC.

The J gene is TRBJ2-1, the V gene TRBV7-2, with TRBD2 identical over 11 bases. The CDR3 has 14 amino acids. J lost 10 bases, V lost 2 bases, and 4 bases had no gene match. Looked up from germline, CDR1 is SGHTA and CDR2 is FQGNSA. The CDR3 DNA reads TGTGCCAGCAGCTTAACTAGCGGGAGTGCCGAGCAGTTCTTC. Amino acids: CASSLTSGSAEQFF.

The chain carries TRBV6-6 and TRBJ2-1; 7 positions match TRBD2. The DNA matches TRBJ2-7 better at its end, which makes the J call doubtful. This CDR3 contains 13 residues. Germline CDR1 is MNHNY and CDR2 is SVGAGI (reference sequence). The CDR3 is CASRLATYYEQYF. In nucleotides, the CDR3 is TGTGCCAGCAGACTAGCGACCTACTACGAGCAGTACTTC.

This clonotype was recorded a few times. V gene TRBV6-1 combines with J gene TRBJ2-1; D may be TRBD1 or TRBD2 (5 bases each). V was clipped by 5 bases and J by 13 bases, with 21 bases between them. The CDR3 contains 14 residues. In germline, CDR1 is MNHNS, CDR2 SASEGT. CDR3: CASSRDPDQETQFF. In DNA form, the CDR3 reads TGTGCCAGCAGTCGGGACCCTGACCAAGAGACCCAGTTCTTC.

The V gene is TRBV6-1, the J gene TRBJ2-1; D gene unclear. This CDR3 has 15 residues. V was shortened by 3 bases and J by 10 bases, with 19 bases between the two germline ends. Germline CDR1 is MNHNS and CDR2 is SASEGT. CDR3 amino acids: CASSDGPPGLYEQFF. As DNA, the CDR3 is TGTGCCAGCAGTGACGGACCGCCTGGCCTCTACGAGCAGTTCTTC.

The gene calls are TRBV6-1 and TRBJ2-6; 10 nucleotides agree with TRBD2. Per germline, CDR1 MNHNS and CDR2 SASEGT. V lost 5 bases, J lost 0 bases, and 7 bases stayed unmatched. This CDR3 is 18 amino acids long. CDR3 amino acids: CASSKQREGNSGANVLTF. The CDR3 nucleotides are TGTGCCAGCAGTAAGCAGCGGGAGGGAAACTCTGGGGCCAACGTCCTGACTTTC.

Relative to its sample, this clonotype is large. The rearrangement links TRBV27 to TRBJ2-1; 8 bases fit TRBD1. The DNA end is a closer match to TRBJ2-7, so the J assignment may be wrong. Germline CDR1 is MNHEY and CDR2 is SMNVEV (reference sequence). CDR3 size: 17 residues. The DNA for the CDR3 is TGTGCCAGCAGTTTTCAGGCAGGGACAGGAATTTCCTACGAGCAGTACTTC. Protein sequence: CASSFQAGTGISYEQYF.

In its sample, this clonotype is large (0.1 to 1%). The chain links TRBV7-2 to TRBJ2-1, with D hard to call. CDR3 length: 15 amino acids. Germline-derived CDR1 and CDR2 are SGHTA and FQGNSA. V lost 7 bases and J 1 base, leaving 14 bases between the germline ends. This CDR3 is CASNSRWVSYNEQFF. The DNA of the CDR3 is TGTGCCAGCAATTCCCGGTGGGTTTCCTACAATGAGCAGTTCTTC.

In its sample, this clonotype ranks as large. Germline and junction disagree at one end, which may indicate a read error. The CDR3 loop is CASSLDASGRANEQFF. DNA for the CDR3: TGTGCTAGCAGCTTAGATGCTAGCGGGAGGGCGAATGAGCAGTTCTTC. The chain carries TRBV7-7 and TRBJ2-1; TRBD2 matches at 12 bases. CDR1 is SSHAT and CDR2 is FNYEAQ in the germline V gene (reference sequence). The CDR3 totals 16 residues. The whole variable domain, filled in from reference TRBV7-7 and TRBJ2-1, reads GAGVSQSPRYKVTKRGQDVTLRCDPISSHATLYWYQQALGQGPEFLTYFNYEAQPDKSGLPSDRFSAERPEGSISTLTIQRTEQRDSAMYRCASSLDASGRANEQFFGPGTRLTVL.

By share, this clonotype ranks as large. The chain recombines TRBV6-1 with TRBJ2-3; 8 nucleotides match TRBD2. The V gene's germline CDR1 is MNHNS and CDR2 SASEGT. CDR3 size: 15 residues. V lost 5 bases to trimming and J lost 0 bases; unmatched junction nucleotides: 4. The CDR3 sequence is CASSTTSGSTDTQYF. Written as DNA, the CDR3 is TGTGCCAGCAGTACCACTAGCGGAAGCACAGATACGCAGTATTTT.

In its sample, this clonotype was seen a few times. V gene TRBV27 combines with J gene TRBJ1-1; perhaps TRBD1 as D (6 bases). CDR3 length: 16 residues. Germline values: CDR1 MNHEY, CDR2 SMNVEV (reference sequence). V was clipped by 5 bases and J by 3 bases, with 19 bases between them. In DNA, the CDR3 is TGTGCCAGCAGTCTCACTCCGGCAGGGGTTTACACTGAAGCTTTCTTT. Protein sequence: CASSLTPAGVYTEAFF.

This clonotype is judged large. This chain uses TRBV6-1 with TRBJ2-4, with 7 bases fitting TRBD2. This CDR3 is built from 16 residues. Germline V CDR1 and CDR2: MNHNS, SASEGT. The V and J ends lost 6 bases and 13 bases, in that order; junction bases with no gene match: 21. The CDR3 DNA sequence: TGTGCCAGCAGGCCATCGGGGGGACCTCCGCACAATGAGCAGTACTTC. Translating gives CASRPSGGPPHNEQYF.

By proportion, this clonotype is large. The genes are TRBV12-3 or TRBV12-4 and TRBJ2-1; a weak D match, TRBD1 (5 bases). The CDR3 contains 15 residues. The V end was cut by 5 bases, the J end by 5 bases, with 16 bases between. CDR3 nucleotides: TGTGCCAGCAGTCTAGGGGTCAGCCACGACAATGAGCAGTTCTTC. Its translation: CASSLGVSHDNEQFF.

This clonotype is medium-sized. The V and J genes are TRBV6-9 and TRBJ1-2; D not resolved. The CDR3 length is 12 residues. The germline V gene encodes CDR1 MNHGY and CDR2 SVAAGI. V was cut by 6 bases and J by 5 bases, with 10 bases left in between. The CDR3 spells CASSAIVYGYTF. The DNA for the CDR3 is TGTGCCAGCAGCGCGATCGTGTATGGCTACACCTTC.

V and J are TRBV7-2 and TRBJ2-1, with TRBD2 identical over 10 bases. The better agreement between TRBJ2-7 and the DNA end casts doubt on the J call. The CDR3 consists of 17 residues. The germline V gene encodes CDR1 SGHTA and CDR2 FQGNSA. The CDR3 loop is CASSLVGASGRGNEQYF. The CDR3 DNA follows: TGTGCCAGCAGCTTAGTCGGGGCTAGCGGGAGAGGGAATGAGCAGTACTTC.

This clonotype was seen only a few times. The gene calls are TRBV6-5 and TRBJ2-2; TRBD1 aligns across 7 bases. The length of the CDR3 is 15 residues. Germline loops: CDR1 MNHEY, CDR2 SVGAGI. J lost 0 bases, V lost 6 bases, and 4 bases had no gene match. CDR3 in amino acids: CASRIGGTNTGELFF. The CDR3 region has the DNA TGTGCCAGCAGAATAGGGGGCACGAACACCGGGGAGCTGTTTTTT.

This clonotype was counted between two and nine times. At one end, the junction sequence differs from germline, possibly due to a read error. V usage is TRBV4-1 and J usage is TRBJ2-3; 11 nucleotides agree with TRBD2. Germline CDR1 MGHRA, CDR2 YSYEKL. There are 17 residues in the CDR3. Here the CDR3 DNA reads TGTGCCAGCAGCCAAGATACTAGCGGGAGAATCTCAGATACGCAGTATTTT. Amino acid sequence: CASSQDTSGRISDTQYF.

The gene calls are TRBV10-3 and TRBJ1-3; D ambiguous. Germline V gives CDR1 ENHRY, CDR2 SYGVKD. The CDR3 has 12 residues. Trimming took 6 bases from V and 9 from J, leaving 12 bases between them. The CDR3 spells CAIRSTTGTIYF. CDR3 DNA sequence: TGTGCCATCAGGTCCACGACGGGCACCATATATTTT.

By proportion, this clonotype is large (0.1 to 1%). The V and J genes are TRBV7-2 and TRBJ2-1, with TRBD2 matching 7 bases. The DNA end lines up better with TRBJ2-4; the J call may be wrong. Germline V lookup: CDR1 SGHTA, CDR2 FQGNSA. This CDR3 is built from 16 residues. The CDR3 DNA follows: TGTGCCAGCAGCTTGTCTGCGGGAGTTACCAAAAACATTCAGTACTTC. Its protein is CASSLSAGVTKNIQYF.

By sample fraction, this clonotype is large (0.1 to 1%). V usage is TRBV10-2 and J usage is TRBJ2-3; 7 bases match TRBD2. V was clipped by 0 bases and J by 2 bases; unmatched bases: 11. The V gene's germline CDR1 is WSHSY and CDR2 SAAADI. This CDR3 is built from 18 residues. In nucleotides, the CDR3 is TGCGCCAGCAGTGAGTCTGGGACTAACTTACTGCCCACAGATACGCAGTATTTT. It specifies CASSESGTNLLPTDTQYF.

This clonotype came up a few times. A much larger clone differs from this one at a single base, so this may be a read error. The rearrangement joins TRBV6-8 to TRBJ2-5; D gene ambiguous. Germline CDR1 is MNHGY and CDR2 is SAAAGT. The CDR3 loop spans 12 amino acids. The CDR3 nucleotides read TGTGTCAGCAGTTATAACCAAGAGACCCAGTACTTC. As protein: CVSSYNQETQYF.

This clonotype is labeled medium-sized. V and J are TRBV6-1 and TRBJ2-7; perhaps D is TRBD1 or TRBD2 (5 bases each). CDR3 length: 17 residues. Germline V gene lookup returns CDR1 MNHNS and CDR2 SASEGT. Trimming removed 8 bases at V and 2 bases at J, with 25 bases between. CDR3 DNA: TGTGCCAGCGGAGCCACTATCGTACCGGGGCGGACCTACGAGCAGTACTTC. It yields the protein CASGATIVPGRTYEQYF.

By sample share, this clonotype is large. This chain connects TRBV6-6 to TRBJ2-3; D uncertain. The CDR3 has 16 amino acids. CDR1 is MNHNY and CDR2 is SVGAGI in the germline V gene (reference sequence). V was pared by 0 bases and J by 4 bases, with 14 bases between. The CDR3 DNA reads TGTGCCAGCAGTTACTCCCCTGCTTCCCCGCCAGATACGCAGTATTTT. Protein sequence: CASSYSPASPPDTQYF.

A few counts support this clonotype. In DNA, the CDR3 is TGTGCCGGCGCGGGACTAGCGGGAGGTGGGACCGGGGAGCTGTTTTTT. Translating it yields CAGAGLAGGGTGELFF. The chain is built from TRBV6-1 and TRBJ2-2; TRBD2 matches 15 bases. Trimming at V came to 11 bases and at J to 5 bases, leaving 9 bases not matched to a gene. The CDR3 length is 16 residues. Germline V gives CDR1 MNHNS, CDR2 SASEGT.

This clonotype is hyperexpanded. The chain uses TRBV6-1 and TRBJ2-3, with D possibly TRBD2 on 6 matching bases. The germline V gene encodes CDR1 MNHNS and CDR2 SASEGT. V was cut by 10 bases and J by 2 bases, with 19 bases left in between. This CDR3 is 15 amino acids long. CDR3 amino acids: CATDKSAGYTDTQYF. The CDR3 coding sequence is TGTGCCACCGATAAGTCTGCGGGATACACAGATACGCAGTATTTT.

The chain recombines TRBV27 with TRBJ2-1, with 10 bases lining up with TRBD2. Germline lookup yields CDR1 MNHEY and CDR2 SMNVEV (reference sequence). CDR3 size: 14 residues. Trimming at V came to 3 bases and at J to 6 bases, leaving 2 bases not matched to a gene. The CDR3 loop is CASSFRTSGNEQFF. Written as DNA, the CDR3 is TGTGCCAGCAGTTTTAGGACTAGCGGCAATGAGCAGTTCTTC.

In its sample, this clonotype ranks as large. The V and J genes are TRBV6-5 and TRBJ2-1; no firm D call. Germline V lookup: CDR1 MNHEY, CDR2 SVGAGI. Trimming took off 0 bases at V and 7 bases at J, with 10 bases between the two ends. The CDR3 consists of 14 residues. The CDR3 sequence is CASSYSGSRNEQFF. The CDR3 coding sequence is TGTGCCAGCAGTTACTCGGGTTCTAGGAATGAGCAGTTCTTC.